The 5 T cell receptor beta chains below come from one sample, sequenced in a study of primary melanoma T cells and metastatic recurrence. Only in-frame clones appear in the TCRdb table, and some are missing; sequencing was by immunoSEQ multiplex PCR. The table has over a thousand clones, around 83% seen once. The sample was melanoma tumor tissue. The receptors shown here come from a human donor with melanoma.

The rearrangement joins TRBV15 to TRBJ1-4; no firm D call. The V and J ends lost 3 bases and 7 bases respectively, with 12 bases between them. Per the germline V gene, CDR1 is LNHNV and CDR2 is YYDKDF (reference sequence). CDR3 length equals 14 residues. In DNA form, the CDR3 reads TGTGCCACCAGCAGGGACCGCATAAGTGAAAAACTGTTTTTT. Translation: CATSRDRISEKLFF.

This rearrangement joins TRBV18 to TRBJ2-7; D is undetermined. CDR3 length: 12 residues. Between the trimmed V and J ends, which lost 6 bases and 0 bases, there was a span of 6 bases. Germline V CDR1 and CDR2: KGHSH, LQKENI. CDR3 nucleotides: TGTGCCAGCTCTCCTGCCTCCTACGAGCAGTACTTC. Translating it yields CASSPASYEQYF.

J is TRBJ2-2 and V is TRBV12-5; possible D gene TRBD2, 6 bases. There are 16 residues in the CDR3. CDR1 and CDR2 from the germline V gene are LGHNT and FRNRAP. CDR3 in DNA: TGTGCCAGCACCCTGGCCGGGGGAGCGAACACCGGGGAGCTGTTTTTT. Translating it yields CASTLAGGANTGELFF.

CDR3 in amino acids: CAWSVGGAGLTQYF. CDR3 bases: TGTGCCTGGAGTGTGGGGGGCGCGGGGTTAACGCAGTATTTT. This rearrangement joins TRBV30 to TRBJ2-3; D is possibly TRBD1 or TRBD2 (6 bases each). Per germline, CDR1 GTSNPN and CDR2 SVGIG (reference sequence). The CDR3 totals 14 residues. Trimming took off 0 bases at V and 9 bases at J, with 16 bases between the two ends.

The V call is TRBV7-7, the J call TRBJ1-2; D might be TRBD1 (6 bases). Germline-derived CDR1 and CDR2 are SSHAT and FNYEAQ (reference sequence). The V end was cut by 3 bases, the J end by 8 bases, with 22 bases between. The CDR3 length is 16 residues. In DNA, the CDR3 is TGTGCCAGCAGCTTGGCTGCCGGGACATCCGGGCGAGGCTACACCTTC. It encodes CASSLAAGTSGRGYTF.